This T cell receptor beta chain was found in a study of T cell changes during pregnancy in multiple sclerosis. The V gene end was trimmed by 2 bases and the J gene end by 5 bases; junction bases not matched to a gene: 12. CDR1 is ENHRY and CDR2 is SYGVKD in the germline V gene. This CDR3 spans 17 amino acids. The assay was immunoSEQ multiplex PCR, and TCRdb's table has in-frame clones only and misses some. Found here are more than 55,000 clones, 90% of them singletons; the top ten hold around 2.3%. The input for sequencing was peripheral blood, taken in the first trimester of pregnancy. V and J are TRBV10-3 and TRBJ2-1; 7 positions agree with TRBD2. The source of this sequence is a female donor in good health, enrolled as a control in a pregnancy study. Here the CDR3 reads CAISEAATSSYNNEQFF. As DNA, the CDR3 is TGTGCCATCAGTGAGGCTGCGACTAGCTCTTACAACAATGAGCAGTTCTTC.